A selection of T cell receptor beta chains follows, all from one sample in a study of graft-versus-host responses after intestinal transplantation. The repertoire was sequenced with immunoSEQ multiplex PCR; TCRdb's copy has only in-frame clones and lacks some. The data contain about 130,000 clones, just over 90% of them singletons. The antigens for these receptors are not known. The specimen was unstimulated CD4+ T cells sorted from spleen or lymph node cells, collected before intestinal transplant. These receptors were collected from a human donor who received an intestinal transplant. Each CDR3 is given with its conserved first and last residue. The D gene is left open where the match is weak. Clone size is not always given. Where it is, it says once, few, many or a class for expanded clones.

D,size,J,V,CDR3,DNA
TRBD2,.,TRBJ2-5,TRBV23-1,CASSHPPTTSGDLRETQYF,TGCGCCAGCAGTCATCCTCCTACTACTAGCGGTGATCTTCGAGAGACCCAGTACTTC
TRBD1,.,TRBJ1-4,TRBV2,CASARDRDYEKLFF,TGTGCCAGCGCCCGGGACAGGGATTATGAAAAACTGTTTTTT
TRBD1,.,TRBJ1-2,TRBV29-1,CSVEVIRGQGYTF,TGCAGCGTTGAAGTCATAAGGGGGCAAGGCTACACCTTC
.,.,TRBJ2-3,TRBV9,CASSSGGTQYF,TGTGCCAGCAGCAGTGGGGGGACGCAGTATTTT
.,once,TRBJ1-2,TRBV29-1,CSVDTLNYGYTF,TGCAGCGTTGACACACTTAACTATGGCTACACCTTC
.,few,TRBJ2-7,TRBV7-9,CASSLGQGLIDEQYF,TGTGCCAGCAGCTTAGGGCAAGGTCTCATCGACGAGCAGTACTTC
.,.,TRBJ1-1,TRBV5-1,CASSLVRVDTEAFF,TGCGCCAGCAGCTTGGTCAGGGTGGACACTGAAGCTTTCTTT
.,few,TRBJ2-3,TRBV6-1,CASSEAVTWRGRGSTDTQYF,TGTGCCAGCAGTGAAGCTGTCACGTGGAGGGGGCGGGGGAGCACAGATACGCAGTATTTT
.,once,TRBJ1-2,TRBV7-8,CASSSQGVPPYGYTF,TGTGCCAGCAGCTCGCAGGGAGTTCCCCCCTATGGCTACACCTTC
.,once,TRBJ2-5,TRBV29-1,CSVGLGGPSYEQHF,TGCAGCGTTGGCTTAGGGGGGCCCTCCTACGAGCAGCACTTC
TRBD1,.,TRBJ2-5,TRBV6-1,CASSEAGTGVAQYF,TGTGCCAGCAGTGAAGCTGGGACAGGGGTTGCCCAGTACTTC
TRBD2,few,TRBJ2-3,TRBV5-1,CASSSSGGPRGTQYF,TGCGCCAGCAGCTCTAGCGGGGGGCCGAGGGGTACGCAGTATTTT
.,.,TRBJ2-5,TRBV6-5,CASSYSSYGGETQYF,TGTGCCAGCAGTTACTCGAGTTACGGGGGAGAGACCCAGTACTTC
TRBD1,.,TRBJ1-2,TRBV7-6,CASSRGTGGNYGYTF,TGTGCCAGCAGCCGAGGGACAGGGGGAAACTATGGCTACACCTTC
.,.,TRBJ2-7,TRBV7-8,CASSLFYGDGYEQYF,TGTGCCAGCAGCTTATTCTATGGGGACGGCTACGAGCAGTACTTC
.,.,TRBJ1-1,TRBV19,CASSLQTRLNTEAFF,TGTGCCAGTAGCCTCCAAACAAGGTTGAACACTGAAGCTTTCTTT
.,.,TRBJ2-3,TRBV4-2,CASSSQRGQKNPQVDTQYF,TGTGCCAGCAGCTCGCAACGCGGGCAAAAAAACCCCCAGGTAGATACGCAGTATTTT
TRBD1,.,TRBJ1-2,TRBV7-2,CASSLPGQVYGYTF,TGTGCCAGCAGCCTACCCGGACAGGTCTATGGCTACACCTTC
.,.,TRBJ1-5,TRBV30,CAWSPHPNQPQHF,TGTGCCTGGAGTCCACACCCCAATCAGCCCCAGCATTTT
.,once,TRBJ1-1,TRBV29-1,CSVEEEGLEAFF,TGCAGCGTTGAAGAGGAGGGGCTTGAAGCTTTCTTT
TRBD2,.,TRBJ2-3,TRBV5-1,CASSQGLAGGLSTDTQYF,TGCGCCAGCAGCCAAGGACTAGCGGGGGGGCTGAGCACAGATACGCAGTATTTT
.,.,TRBJ2-5,TRBV13,CASSSLRVSEETQYF,TGTGCCAGCAGCTCCCTAAGAGTTTCTGAAGAGACCCAGTACTTC
.,.,TRBJ2-1,TRBV11-2,CASSLDDRSSYNEQFF,TGTGCCAGCAGCTTAGACGACAGGAGCTCCTACAATGAGCAGTTCTTC
.,.,TRBJ2-1,TRBV10-3,CAISESMVVGGEQFF,TGTGCCATCAGTGAGTCGATGGTAGTTGGCGGTGAGCAGTTCTTC
.,.,TRBJ2-1,TRBV5-8,CASGHDIRWGRSYNEQFF,TGTGCCAGCGGGCATGATATTCGTTGGGGGCGCTCCTACAATGAGCAGTTCTTC
.,.,TRBJ1-2,TRBV10-3,CAISELRAANYGYTF,TGTGCCATCAGTGAGCTCCGGGCGGCTAACTATGGCTACACCTTC
.,.,TRBJ1-2,TRBV19,CASSISGNYGYTF,TGTGCCAGTAGTATATCTGGAAACTATGGCTACACCTTC
.,.,TRBJ2-5,TRBV13,CASSRQETQYF,TGTGCCAGCAGCAGACAAGAGACCCAGTACTTC
.,.,TRBJ1-4,TRBV9,CASSEDLRNEKLFF,TGTGCCAGCAGCGAGGACCTGAGGAATGAAAAACTGTTTTTT
TRBD1,.,TRBJ2-7,TRBV4-2,CASSRTRDRQNEQYF,TGTGCCAGCAGCCGCACCCGGGACAGACAAAACGAGCAGTACTTC
TRBD1,once,TRBJ1-5,TRBV30,CALKPTDRGTNQPQHF,TGTGCCTTAAAACCGACTGACAGGGGAACCAATCAGCCCCAGCATTTT
.,.,TRBJ2-7,TRBV5-1,CASSSPEGDKHEQYF,TGCGCCAGCAGCTCCCCCGAGGGTGATAAGCACGAGCAGTACTTC
TRBD1,.,TRBJ2-7,TRBV27,CASSLTPGQDYEQYF,TGTGCCAGCAGCCTCACACCGGGACAGGATTACGAGCAGTACTTC
.,.,TRBJ1-6,TRBV10-3,CAIRTVDNSPLHF,TGTGCCATCCGGACGGTAGATAATTCACCCCTCCACTTT
.,.,TRBJ2-2,TRBV9,CASSPHASGELFF,TGTGCCAGCAGCCCGCACGCGTCCGGGGAGCTGTTTTTT
TRBD2,once,TRBJ2-7,TRBV15,CATSRRTSGSSYEQYF,TGTGCCACCAGCAGAAGGACTAGCGGGAGCTCCTACGAGCAGTACTTC
.,.,TRBJ2-1,TRBV2,CASSERVLNEQFF,TGTGCCAGCAGTGAAAGGGTCTTGAATGAGCAGTTCTTC
.,.,TRBJ1-1,TRBV5-4,CASSLVQGNTEAFF,TGTGCCAGCAGCCTCGTACAGGGAAACACTGAAGCTTTCTTT
.,few,TRBJ1-1,TRBV6-1,CASSVGRSDTEAFF,TGTGCCAGCAGTGTCGGACGGTCCGACACTGAAGCTTTCTTT
.,.,TRBJ1-1,TRBV5-1,CASSLGGAGVEAFF,TGCGCCAGCAGCTTGGGAGGCGCGGGGGTCGAAGCTTTCTTT
.,.,TRBJ1-1,TRBV30,CAWSVRGTEAFF,TGTGCCTGGAGTGTACGGGGCACTGAAGCTTTCTTT
.,.,TRBJ2-1,TRBV29-1,CSAQTRDNEQFF,TGCAGCGCTCAGACAAGGGACAATGAGCAGTTCTTC
.,.,TRBJ1-2,TRBV5-6,CASSLEGTSNYGYTF,TGTGCCAGCAGCTTGGAGGGGACAAGTAACTATGGCTACACCTTC
.,once,TRBJ2-7,TRBV19,CASSPLGRPIYEQYF,TGTGCCAGTAGCCCCCTGGGCAGGCCAATTTACGAGCAGTACTTC
.,.,TRBJ2-5,TRBV18,CASSAPTGRRGETQYF,TGTGCCAGCTCGGCCCCGACGGGCCGACGGGGAGAGACCCAGTACTTC
TRBD2,.,TRBJ2-3,TRBV5-8,CASSPGASGAASTDTQYF,TGTGCCAGCAGCCCTGGGGCTAGCGGGGCCGCTAGCACAGATACGCAGTATTTT
.,.,TRBJ2-7,TRBV6-1,CASSEALTYEQYF,TGTGCCAGCAGTGAAGCCCTGACCTACGAGCAGTACTTC
TRBD1,.,TRBJ2-1,TRBV10-1,CASSESGGKQFF,TGCGCCAGCAGTGAGTCAGGGGGCAAGCAGTTCTTC
TRBD1,.,TRBJ2-2,TRBV7-2,CASSYRQGAITGELFF,TGTGCCAGCAGCTACCGACAGGGGGCGATCACCGGGGAGCTGTTTTTT
.,.,TRBJ2-5,TRBV6-1,CASSEGVQETQYF,TGTGCCAGCAGTGAGGGGGTTCAAGAGACCCAGTACTTC